Listed here is a single T cell receptor (beta chain). What it recognizes is unknown. This record comes from a study of T cells expressing NK-cell markers. TCRdb re-analyzed the 5' RACE reads; it lists each CDR3 protein once, without DNA. The clone table shows roughly 300,000 distinct CDR3 sequences, with the ten largest holding about 4%. The CDR3 extends over 16 amino acids. Germline CDR1 is SGHAT and CDR2 is FQNNGV. Whole-study results and caveats: Roughly 6 of the donors carried dominant NKG2C+ clonotypes that took up 1.0-7.0% of their CD8+ T cells. HCMV specificity of the expanded NKG2C+ T cell clones stayed unclear. The CD3+CD56-NKG2C+ fraction of several donors was also led by these clonotypes.

V is TRBV11-2 and J is TRBJ2-1; the TCRdb D gene call, TRBD2, has no DNA to confirm it. The sequence came from a woman aged 18 to 75 in good health. Sequenced material: blood T cells: a sorted CD56 or NKG2C T cell subset, CD4+ or CD8+ T cells, or bulk PBMC T cells (not recorded which). This chain's CDR3 is CASRGNPAGRSNEQFF.